A selection of T cell receptor beta chains follows, all from one sample in a study of Graves' ophthalmopathy and Graves' hyperthyroidism. TCRdb re-called the multiplex PCR reads with MiXCR, one entry per CDR3 protein. The sample holds 300,000 to 450,000 distinct CDR3 sequences; about a sixth are singletons and the top ten take 2.4%. Sequences were obtained from peripheral blood. Every receptor here comes from an adult woman with stable Graves' hyperthyroidism. Each CDR3 is given with its conserved first and last residue. D genes are given only for firm matches. Expanded clones are given a class, and other clones once, few, many or no size at all.

cdr3_nt cdr3_aa clone_size v_call cdr3_length j_call d_call
TGCAGTGCCCTATTCGCCAGGAGCTCCTACGAGCAGTACTTC CSALFARSSYEQYF many TRBV20-1 14 TRBJ2-7 -
TGTGCCAGCAGTTATTACACTGAAGCTTTCTTT CASSYYTEAFF many TRBV6-4 11 TRBJ1-1 -
TGTGCCAGCAGCCGGACTAGCGGGACCGCGGGGGAAGAGACCCAGTACTTC CASSRTSGTAGEETQYF many TRBV28 17 TRBJ2-5 TRBD2
TGTGCCAGCAGCTCAGAGGATTACCAAGAGACCCAGTACTTC CASSSEDYQETQYF many TRBV7-9 14 TRBJ2-5 -
TGCAGTGCTAGAGCCGTCACCTTCGTCGGACAGGGAGACGTGAACATTCAGTACTTC CSARAVTFVGQGDVNIQYF many TRBV20-1 19 TRBJ2-4 TRBD1
TGTGCCAGCAGCCAAGTTCAGGGTCCCGGGGAGCTGTTTTTT CASSQVQGPGELFF - TRBV3-1 14 TRBJ2-2 -
TGTGCCAGCAGTCACGGGACTAGCGGATACGAGCAGTACTTC CASSHGTSGYEQYF many TRBV28 14 TRBJ2-7 TRBD2
TGTGCCAGCATCCTCTCCAGGATGAACACTGAAGCTTTCTTT CASILSRMNTEAFF once TRBV2 14 TRBJ1-1 -
TGTGCCTGGAGTTGGACAGGGGCAGGAGTTTATGGCTACACCTTC CAWSWTGAGVYGYTF many TRBV30 15 TRBJ1-2 TRBD1
TGTGCCAGCAGGTTCAACCGGGGCTACGAGCAGTACTTC CASRFNRGYEQYF many TRBV28 13 TRBJ2-7 -
TGTGCCAGCAGTGAAGCGATCTCCCAGTACTTC CASSEAISQYF many TRBV6-1 11 TRBJ2-5 -
TGTGCCAGCAGTTTGCAGGGGCGGGACTATGGCTACACCTTC CASSLQGRDYGYTF many TRBV12-3/TRBV12-4 14 TRBJ1-2 -
TGTGCCAGCACCCACCTGGGGGGCGACTATGGCTACACCTTC CASTHLGGDYGYTF - TRBV28 14 TRBJ1-2 -
TGTGCCACCAGCAGAGGGAACGGGGAGACCCAGTACTTC CATSRGNGETQYF many TRBV15 13 TRBJ2-5 -
TGTGCCAGCAGCGGGGATGGGACTAGCCGTACCTACGAGCAGTACTTC CASSGDGTSRTYEQYF few TRBV5-6 16 TRBJ2-7 TRBD2
TGTGCCAGCAGCACCCAGGGGGCCAACGAGCAGTACTTC CASSTQGANEQYF few TRBV5-5 13 TRBJ2-7 TRBD1
TGTGCCAGCAGTTTATTGGACAGTATTAACACTGAAGCTTTCTTT CASSLLDSINTEAFF - TRBV28 15 TRBJ1-1 -
TGCGCCAGCAGCCAAGAGTTGAAGGCGGAGGCTTTCTTT CASSQELKAEAFF few TRBV4-1 13 TRBJ1-1 -
TGTGCCAGCAGCTTAAGGGGAACTGGAAACACCATATATTTT CASSLRGTGNTIYF - TRBV7-2 14 TRBJ1-3 -
TGTGCCAGCAGTTACTCGAGGCCTTCCGGGGAGCTGTTTTTT CASSYSRPSGELFF many TRBV6-2/TRBV6-3 14 TRBJ2-2 -
TGTGCCACCAGCAGATGGGACAGGGAGTCTGCTGGGGGCTACACCTTC CATSRWDRESAGGYTF many TRBV15 16 TRBJ1-2 TRBD1
TGTGCCAGCAGCTTAGGTACAGCGGGTGGCTACGAGCAGTACTTC CASSLGTAGGYEQYF few TRBV11-2 15 TRBJ2-7 -
TGTGCCACCAACCAGGAGGGAGGGAGCAATCAGCCCCAGCATTTT CATNQEGGSNQPQHF many TRBV10-3 15 TRBJ1-5 -
TGTGCCACCAGGGGTACAAACCCCGGGGCCAACGTCCTGACTTTC CATRGTNPGANVLTF - TRBV15 15 TRBJ2-6 -
TGCGCCAGCAGCCGTCGTGGTCCTAGCAACCTTCAAGAGACCCAGTACTTC CASSRRGPSNLQETQYF many TRBV4-1 17 TRBJ2-5 -
TGTGCCAGCATCAACATAGCACAAGAGACCCAGTACTTC CASINIAQETQYF few TRBV6-1 13 TRBJ2-5 -
TGTGCCAGCAGCCCCGGAGGGGTGGACCAGTACTTC CASSPGGVDQYF many TRBV5-6 12 TRBJ2-5 -
TGTGCCAGCAGACGAACAGGGGTAAACACTGAAGCTTTCTTT CASRRTGVNTEAFF - TRBV12-3/TRBV12-4 14 TRBJ1-1 TRBD1
TGCGCCAGCAGCTTGGGGGTAGTTGACGAGCAGTACTTC CASSLGVVDEQYF few TRBV5-1 13 TRBJ2-7 -
TGTGCCAGCAGAGACCCAGGGAGCACTGAAGCTTTCTTT CASRDPGSTEAFF many TRBV6-1 13 TRBJ1-1 -
TGTGCCAGCCCCGAAAGTAGGCGGGAGGAGGTCTACGAGCAGTACTTC CASPESRREEVYEQYF many TRBV25-1 16 TRBJ2-7 TRBD2
TGTGCCAGCAGTGAGCGGATCTATGGGACAGAACAAGAGACCCAGTACTTC CASSERIYGTEQETQYF - TRBV6-2/TRBV6-3 17 TRBJ2-5 TRBD1
TGTGCCATCAGTGTTTCGTCAAGTGGCTACACCTTC CAISVSSSGYTF many TRBV10-3 12 TRBJ1-2 -
TGTGCCAGCGTCGGTGGTGACGCAGACACTGAAGCTTTCTTT CASVGGDADTEAFF few TRBV6-2/TRBV6-3 14 TRBJ1-1 -
TGTGCCAGCAGTTACGAGGGGACCCCAAGCTATGGCTACACCTTC CASSYEGTPSYGYTF many TRBV6-2/TRBV6-3 15 TRBJ1-2 -
TGTGCCAGCAGCGTAGCGGTAGCGGCCAACACCGGGGAGCTGTTTTTT CASSVAVAANTGELFF many TRBV9 16 TRBJ2-2 -
TGTGCCAGCAGTTTATATAAGAACACTGAAGCTTTCTTT CASSLYKNTEAFF many TRBV28 13 TRBJ1-1 -
TGTGCCAGCAGTCACCGGCTAGCGGGAGATTTGTACGAGCAGTACTTC CASSHRLAGDLYEQYF many TRBV6-2/TRBV6-3 16 TRBJ2-7 TRBD2
TGCGCCAGCAGCCAAGAGTCATTCTACGAGCAGTACTTC CASSQESFYEQYF - TRBV4-1 13 TRBJ2-7 -
TGTGCCAGCAGTGAACCGGGACAGGGGGCAAATCAGCCCCAGCATTTT CASSEPGQGANQPQHF many TRBV2 16 TRBJ1-5 TRBD1
TGTGCCAGCAGACCGGGACAGGGTGGAAGAGCTTTCTTT CASRPGQGGRAFF - TRBV6-1 13 TRBJ1-1 TRBD1
TGCAGTGCTAGAACTAGCGGGCAAAACATTCAGTACTTC CSARTSGQNIQYF many TRBV20-1 13 TRBJ2-4 TRBD2
TGCGCCAGTGGGGAGAGCAATCAGCCCCAGCATTTT CASGESNQPQHF many TRBV10-1 12 TRBJ1-5 -
TGTGCCAGCAGTTTATCGGTTGAGAGCTCCTACGAGCAGTACTTC CASSLSVESSYEQYF many TRBV27 15 TRBJ2-7 -
TGTGCCAGCAGCTTGGAAGCTGAAGCCTACGAGCAGTACTTC CASSLEAEAYEQYF - TRBV5-6 14 TRBJ2-7 -